This T cell receptor (beta chain) was captured by sequencing in a study of radiotherapy plus CTLA-4 blockade in lung cancer (dated by TCRdb to the late 2010s). Describing the broader study: Among the enrolled patients, approximately 18% had an objective response, and roughly 30% reached disease control.

The study evaluated CTLA-4 blockade (ipilimumab) given together with focal radiation therapy in patients who had chemo-refractory metastatic non-small-cell lung cancer. Based on the germline V gene, the CDR1 and CDR2 sequences are MNHNS and SASEGT. The CDR3 runs 15 residues from the cysteine to the phenylalanine. Only the CDR3 DNA stays, 45 bases, in frame from base 1. V is shortened by 3 bases, J by 8 bases, and the region joining them spans 19 bases. This clone was found a few times. The target of this receptor is not known. No quality values exist for individual bases; no much larger clone is one base distant. The research as a whole found: Early dynamic changes in blood T cell clones, together with increased serum interferon-beta after radiation, were reported as the strongest predictors of response. After treatment with radiotherapy and ipilimumab, TCR clones that originated in tumors expanded in peripheral blood.

The library was prepared using the immunoSEQ multiplex PCR assay. TCRdb retrieved this table from immuneACCESS and kept in-frame rearrangements only. Not all clones are present; in checked studies, unresolved V genes account for under half, and no reason is known for the remainder. This sample lists 75,000 to 100,000 clones; about 86% were detected once. Of the sample, 4% to 6% is held by the ten largest clones. Here the chain combines TRBV6-1 and TRBJ1-2; D gene: possibly TRBD1, on 6 matching bases. The sample consisted of peripheral blood, taken from a patient treated with radiotherapy plus ipilimumab. The TCR sequence derives from a human donor with non-small cell lung cancer that progressed on radiotherapy plus ipilimumab. The nucleotide sequence reads TGTGCCAGCAGTGACGGGCTGGGGGCGCGTCAGGGCTACACCTTC. This is translated as CASSDGLGARQGYTF.